Shown below are 25 T cell receptor beta chains from a single sample sequenced in a study of identical twins. Via MiXCR, TCRdb re-called the 5' RACE reads, giving one row per CDR3 protein. In the table there are some 330,000 distinct CDR3 sequences, around 9% of which are singletons. Sequenced material: naive T cells sorted from blood. These receptors were taken from a woman between 50 and 59 years old in good health.

This clonotype was detected a few times. This chain uses TRBV5-1 with TRBJ2-7, with 9 bases matching TRBD1. CDR3 length: 17 amino acids. V dropped 1 base and J dropped 4; count of bases not matched to a gene: 12. Germline CDR1 is SGHRS and CDR2 is YFSETQ. DNA for the CDR3: TGCGCCAGCAGCTTGATGATTGGGGACAGGGTAGTATACGAGCAGTACTTC. The encoded protein is CASSLMIGDRVVYEQYF.

This chain links TRBV7-8 with TRBJ2-7, with 7 bases that match TRBD2. The length of the CDR3 is 13 residues. J gave up 3 bases and V 5 bases, and 4 bases lay outside the gene matches. Germline CDR1 and CDR2: SGHVS and FQNEAQ. CDR3 residues: CASSPSGNYEQYV. The CDR3 DNA follows: TGTGCCAGCAGCCCTAGCGGTAACTACGAGCAGTACGTC.

This clonotype has only a few counts. This chain uses TRBV9 with TRBJ2-5, with a weak D call TRBD1 (5 bases). V shed 0 bases and J shed 1 base, with 16 bases lying between them. The CDR3 is 17 residues long. Germline assignment: CDR1 SGDLS and CDR2 YYNGEE. The CDR3 coding sequence is TGTGCCAGCAGCGTAGTTGGGCAGGGATGGGGCCAAGAGACCCAGTACTTC. The encoded protein is CASSVVGQGWGQETQYF.

The table lists this clonotype with many counts. At one of its ends the junction is not consistent with the germline gene, which may arise from a read error. The V call is TRBV20-1, the J call TRBJ2-7; TRBD2 aligns across 8 bases. Germline V gene data show CDR1 as DFQATT and CDR2 as SNEGSKA (reference sequence). This CDR3 has 15 amino acids. CDR3 coding DNA: TGCAGTGCTAGGGCCCGGACTAGCTTATCCTCCGAGCAGTACTTC. It specifies CSARARTSLSSEQYF.

J is TRBJ1-5 and V is TRBV12-3 or TRBV12-4; D is perhaps TRBD1 (6 bases). Trimming removed 3 bases from V and 1 base from J, with 13 bases in between. The CDR3 runs 16 residues. The CDR3: CASSFGGTESNQPQHF. For the CDR3, the DNA is TGTGCCAGCAGTTTCGGGGGCACAGAGAGCAATCAGCCCCAGCATTTT.

V usage is TRBV5-1 and J usage is TRBJ2-1, with D possibly being TRBD1 (6 bases). The CDR3 contains 15 residues. The germline V gene has CDR1 SGHRS and CDR2 YFSETQ. V was trimmed by 0 bases and J by 6 bases, leaving 13 bases between them. The CDR3 bases are TGCGCCAGCAGCTTGGAGGGGGTTGCGCGCAATGAGCAGTTCTTC. Protein: CASSLEGVARNEQFF. The full variable domain, completed using reference TRBV5-1 and TRBJ2-1, is KAGVTQTPRYLIKTRGQQVTLSCSPISGHRSVSWYQQTPGQGLQFLFEYFSETQRNKGNFPGRFSGRQFSNSRSEMNVSTLELGDSALYLCASSLEGVARNEQFFGPGTRLTVL.

The rearrangement links TRBV4-1 to TRBJ2-2; TRBD2 is a possible D gene (6 bases). Germline V gives CDR1 MGHRA, CDR2 YSYEKL. V lost 4 bases to trimming and J lost 5 bases, with 17 bases between them. The CDR3 runs to 16 residues. CDR3 sequence reads: CASSPPGGRGTGELFF. CDR3 bases: TGCGCCAGCAGCCCCCCCGGGGGACGGGGAACCGGGGAGCTGTTTTTT.

This chain joins TRBV20-1 and TRBJ2-1, with 13 bases identical to TRBD2. The V and J ends lost 2 bases and 5 bases, in that order; junction bases with no gene match: 12. The CDR3 consists of 18 residues. CDR1 and CDR2 from the germline V gene are DFQATT and SNEGSKA (reference sequence). The CDR3 DNA reads as TGCAGTGCTAGACCTTACATTCCGGGACTAGCGGGAAACAATGAGCAGTTCTTC. Its translation is CSARPYIPGLAGNNEQFF.

This clonotype has only a few counts. V and J are TRBV7-9 and TRBJ2-1; TRBD1 is a possible D gene (6 bases). V was pared by 4 bases and J by 10 bases, with 11 bases between. The CDR3 loop spans 12 amino acids. Germline CDR1 SEHNR, CDR2 FQNEAQ (reference sequence). CDR3 sequence: CASSSAGTEQFF. The CDR3, as DNA: TGTGCCAGCAGCTCCGCCGGGACAGAGCAGTTCTTC.

This clonotype has only a few counts. The chain uses TRBV7-6 and TRBJ2-1; 8 bases are shared with TRBD1. CDR3 length: 13 amino acids. Germline assignment: CDR1 SGHVS and CDR2 FNYEAQ. Trimming took 1 base from V and 9 from J; bases not matched to a gene: 2. CDR3 in DNA: TGTGCCAGCAGCTTAGGACAGGGGTTTGAGCAGTTCTTC. It codes for CASSLGQGFEQFF. The variable domain in full, with the rest retrieved from reference TRBV7-6 and TRBJ2-1, is GAGVSQSPRYKVTKRGQDVALRCDPISGHVSLYWYRQALGQGPEFLTYFNYEAQQDKSGLPNDRFSAERPEGSISTLTIQRTEQRDSAMYRCASSLGQGFEQFFGPGTRLTVL.

This clonotype was observed at least ten times. This chain links TRBV6-2 or TRBV6-3 with TRBJ2-7; D unclear. The CDR3 runs 13 residues. The germline gives CDR1 MNHEY, CDR2 SVGEGT. The V end lost 0 bases, the J end lost 3 bases, and 6 bases lay between the germline ends. The CDR3 DNA is TGTGCCAGCAGTTACTCGAGAATCTACGAGCAGTACGTC. The encoded protein is CASSYSRIYEQYV.

This clonotype was recorded a few times. The chain uses TRBV28 and TRBJ2-7; D call uncertain. Germline CDR1 and CDR2: MDHEN and SYDVKM. The CDR3 length is 14 residues. V was trimmed by 4 bases and J by 3 bases, leaving 13 bases between them. The CDR3 protein is CASSSLTLRYEQYV. CDR3 coding DNA: TGTGCCAGCAGTTCCCTGACACTCCGCTACGAGCAGTACGTC.

Details on this clonotype: The junction and the germline gene differ at one end; a read error may be behind it. This chain connects TRBV14 to TRBJ2-1, with no clear D. The CDR3 is 17 residues long. Germline CDR1 and CDR2: SGHDN and FVKESK. The CDR3 DNA follows: TGTTCCAGCAGCTCCCATGATATTAGCCCGCTTTACAATGAGCAGTTCTTC. It is translated as CSSSSHDISPLYNEQFF. The entire variable domain, with the rest obtained from reference TRBV14 and TRBJ2-1, is as follows: EAGVTQFPSHSVIEKGQTVTLRCDPISGHDNLYWYRRVMGKEIKFLLHFVKESKQDESGMPNNRFLAERTGGTYSTLKVQPAELEDSGVYFCSSSSHDISPLYNEQFFGPGTRLTVL.

This chain connects TRBV12-3 or TRBV12-4 to TRBJ1-5; D is undetermined. The CDR3 is 13 residues long. V gave up 6 bases and J gave up 0 bases, with 6 bases separating them. The CDR3 is CASRGYSNQPQHF. In DNA form, the CDR3 reads TGTGCCAGCAGGGGATATAGCAATCAGCCCCAGCATTTT.

This clonotype occurred a few times. V gene TRBV5-1 combines with J gene TRBJ2-2; D is uncertain. Between the trimmed V and J ends, which lost 2 bases and 6 bases, there was a span of 8 bases. This CDR3 has 13 amino acids. Germline-derived CDR1 and CDR2 are SGHRS and YFSETQ. CDR3 coding DNA: TGCGCCAGCAGCTTATTGATGCCCGGGGAGCTGTTTTTT. This codes for CASSLLMPGELFF.

This clonotype showed up just a few times. The J gene is TRBJ1-2, the V gene TRBV29-1; D might be TRBD1 (6 bases). This CDR3 comprises 12 residues. The V gene lost 6 bases and the J gene lost 8 bases, with 16 bases spanning the gap. Germline V gives CDR1 SQVTM, CDR2 ANQGSEA. The CDR3 nucleotides read TGCAGCGTCCCGGGGGGCTTCGAGGGCTACACCTTC. Translated, it gives CSVPGGFEGYTF.

This clonotype has a handful of counts. CDR3 loop: CASSLGTVSNYGYTF. The CDR3 coding sequence is TGTGCCAGCAGCTTGGGGACAGTCTCCAACTATGGCTACACCTTC. The chain links TRBV5-5 to TRBJ1-2, with D possibly TRBD1 on 6 matching bases. The CDR3 has 15 amino acids. Germline V gene lookup returns CDR1 SGHKS and CDR2 YYEKEE (reference sequence). V lost 0 bases and J lost 2, with 11 bases in between.

This clonotype has just a few counts. In DNA form, the CDR3 reads TGTGCCAGCAGTTTAGGAGTGTACAGGGGGCAATTTGGCACAGATACGCAGTATTTT. It encodes CASSLGVYRGQFGTDTQYF. This chain links TRBV12-3 or TRBV12-4 with TRBJ2-3, with 9 positions matching TRBD1. This CDR3 contains 19 residues. The J segment lost 1 base and the V segment lost 1 base, leaving 12 bases of the junction unmatched.

In this sample, this clonotype turned up a few times. The genes are TRBV5-6 and TRBJ1-4; no clear D. The CDR3 extends over 14 amino acids. The V end was cut by 3 bases, the J end by 7 bases, with 13 bases between. Germline lookup yields CDR1 SGHDT and CDR2 YYEEEE. As DNA, the CDR3 is TGTGCCAGCAGCTCCTTAGTCGAGGGTGAAAAACTGTTTTTT. The encoded protein is CASSSLVEGEKLFF.

The V and J genes are TRBV18 and TRBJ2-4; 9 bases map to TRBD1. The junction had 6 bases not matched to a gene; V was cut back by 5 bases and J by 1 base. This CDR3 comprises 16 residues. Germline V lookup: CDR1 KGHSH, CDR2 LQKENI. CDR3: CASSDRDRVAKNIQYF. DNA for the CDR3: TGTGCCAGCTCAGACCGGGACAGGGTCGCCAAAAACATTCAGTACTTC.

This clonotype was picked up a small number of times. The rearrangement uses TRBV7-8 and TRBJ1-6, with 8 bases fitting TRBD1. V shed 4 bases and J 8 bases; nucleotides not matched to a gene: 7. This CDR3 has 15 amino acids. Per the germline V gene, CDR1 is SGHVS and CDR2 is FQNEAQ. Written as DNA, the CDR3 is TGTGCCAGCAGCTCTGGACAGGGTCTTGATTCACCCCTCCACTTT. Its translation: CASSSGQGLDSPLHF. The entire variable domain, with the rest obtained from reference TRBV7-8 and TRBJ1-6, is as follows: GAGVSQSPRYKVAKRGQDVALRCDPISGHVSLFWYQQALGQGPEFLTYFQNEAQLDKSGLPSDRFFAERPEGSVSTLKIQRTQQEDSAVYLCASSSGQGLDSPLHFGNGTRLTVT.

The chain uses TRBV7-2 and TRBJ1-1; D is undetermined. Trimming removed 1 base from V and 4 bases from J, with 10 bases in between. The CDR3 consists of 14 residues. Germline V lookup: CDR1 SGHTA, CDR2 FQGNSA. The DNA of the CDR3 is TGTGCCAGCAGCTTAGTGGACCGAGGCACTGAAGCTTTCTTT. This translates into CASSLVDRGTEAFF.

This clonotype has more than one count but fewer than ten. This sequence joins TRBV7-2 and TRBJ2-3, with TRBD2 matching over 14 bases. CDR3 length: 19 amino acids. Germline V CDR1 and CDR2: SGHTA, FQGNSA. V lost 5 bases and J lost 5; bases outside the gene matches: 15. Here the CDR3 DNA reads TGTGCCAGCAGCCGGATTGGGACTAGCGGGAGCAATGAGGGAGATACGCAGTATTTT. Amino acids: CASSRIGTSGSNEGDTQYF. The variable domain in full, completed from reference TRBV7-2 and TRBJ2-3, reads GAGVSQSPSNKVTEKGKDVELRCDPISGHTALYWYRQSLGQGLEFLIYFQGNSAPDKSGLPSDRFSAERTGGSVSTLTIQRTQQEDSAVYLCASSRIGTSGSNEGDTQYFGPGTRLTVL.

Many counts were recorded for this clonotype. The chain joins TRBV24-1 to TRBJ1-1; D is uncertain. There are 14 residues in the CDR3. Trimming cost V 4 bases and J 4 bases, with 12 bases left between them. Per the germline V gene, CDR1 is KGHDR and CDR2 is SFDVKD. CDR3 sequence reads: CATSEAEGSTEAFF. The CDR3, as DNA: TGTGCCACCAGTGAGGCAGAGGGCTCCACTGAAGCTTTCTTT.

The rearrangement joins TRBV7-6 to TRBJ2-5; maybe TRBD2 (5 bases). This CDR3 has 13 residues. Germline V gene sequence: CDR1 SGHVS, CDR2 FNYEAQ. V dropped 2 bases and J dropped 6 bases, with 10 bases sitting between them. The CDR3 DNA is TGTGCCAGCAGCTTATCGAGGGAACAGACCCAGTACTTC. Amino acid sequence: CASSLSREQTQYF.